Reported below is one TCR beta chain. Its target antigen remains unknown. Base qualities are not recorded, but no much larger clone differs from it by a single base. This record belongs to a study of tumor-infiltrating lymphocytes in localized non-small cell lung cancer (TCRdb year 2021). In the study overall: Several histologies were represented in the cohort, which also included both smokers and never-smokers as well as patients whose samples were collected after neoadjuvant chemotherapy. Each patient contributed resected tumor tissue and uninvolved lung tissue from the same patient, described as non-adjacent to the tumor. The same patients underwent several integrated assays, with TCR sequencing performed together with flow cytometry, multiplex immunofluorescence, RNA-seq, exome sequencing and proteomics. In total, the ICON cohort consisted of approximately 140 surgical patients with localized non-small cell lung cancer who had their tumors resected. For more than 45 patients, immunoSEQ T-cell fraction was compared between paired tumor and uninvolved lung.

TCR sequencing with the immunoSEQ assay provided the T-cell fraction in tumor and uninvolved lung tissue. The authors' analysis ran thus. To analyze survival, patients were divided into a high T-cell fraction group (upper tertile) and a low T-cell fraction group (lower two tertiles), and the two groups were compared using a log-rank test. Paired tumor versus uninvolved lung differences in T-cell fraction were tested with a signed-rank test. The immuneACCESS repertoire file appears here via TCRdb, limited to in-frame rearrangements. These files lack a portion of the clones; in checked studies, under half of the deficit traces to unresolved V genes, and the cause of the others is not known. That table furnishes V, J and clone size, whereas the DNA furnished D and trimming. The sample table holds some 8,000 clones, of which over 60% were seen once. Under 6% of the sample goes to the ten largest clones.

The CDR3, cysteine through phenylalanine, is 14 amino acids long. Just the 42-base CDR3 DNA is kept, in frame starting at base 1. CDR1 and CDR2, looked up from the germline V gene, are MNHNS and SASEGT. The junction carries 17 bases between V and J, which are trimmed by 11 bases and 1 base respectively. ICON enrollment began in the first half of 2016, and the last patient was enrolled in 2018. From a subcohort of 60 to 90 patients, fresh tumor and matched uninvolved tissue were collected for in-depth immune analyses, including TCR sequencing. DNA isolated from bulk tissue, without cell sorting, was used for TCR sequencing. Broad study findings and their caveats: Tumor T-cell fraction from TCR sequencing was not associated with recurrence-free survival (p = 0.61). Assay coverage varied across patients depending on available tissue quantity, so only a subset of the cohort had TCR sequencing. Higher T cell infiltration in tumors than in uninvolved lung tissue was supported by TCRbeta sequencing, consistent with immunofluorescence CD3 counts. Because different pieces of the same tissue were used for different assays, technical variation could not be separated from intratumor heterogeneity. No difference in TCR-derived T-cell fraction was observed between the flow cytometry-defined immunotypes IM1 (good prognosis) and IM2 (poor prognosis).

The sequence is built from TRBV6-1 and TRBJ1-1; the D gene is not confidently resolved. The sequence was collected from a human donor with non-small cell lung cancer. Sequenced material: lung tumor tissue. The nucleotides are TGTGCCCCAGCGGGTAGAGAAGGGAACACTGAAGCTTTCTTT. This yields the protein CAPAGREGNTEAFF.